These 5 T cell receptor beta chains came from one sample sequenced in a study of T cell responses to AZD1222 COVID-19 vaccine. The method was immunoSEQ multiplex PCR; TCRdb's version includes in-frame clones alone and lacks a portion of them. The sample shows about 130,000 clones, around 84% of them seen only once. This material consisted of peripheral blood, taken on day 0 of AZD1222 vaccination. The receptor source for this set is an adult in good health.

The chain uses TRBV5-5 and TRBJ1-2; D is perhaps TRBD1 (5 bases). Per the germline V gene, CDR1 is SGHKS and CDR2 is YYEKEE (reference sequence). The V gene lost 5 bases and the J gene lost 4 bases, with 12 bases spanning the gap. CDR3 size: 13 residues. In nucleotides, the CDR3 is TGTGCCAGCAGTTTTGACAGCGCCTATGGCTACACCTTC. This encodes CASSFDSAYGYTF.

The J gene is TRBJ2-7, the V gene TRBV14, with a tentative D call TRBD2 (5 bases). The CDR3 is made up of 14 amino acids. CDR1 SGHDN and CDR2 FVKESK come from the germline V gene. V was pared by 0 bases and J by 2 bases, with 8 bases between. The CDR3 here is CASSQDNGAYEQYF. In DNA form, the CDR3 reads TGTGCCAGCAGCCAAGACAACGGGGCCTACGAGCAGTACTTC. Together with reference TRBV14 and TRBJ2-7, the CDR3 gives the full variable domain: EAGVTQFPSHSVIEKGQTVTLRCDPISGHDNLYWYRRVMGKEIKFLLHFVKESKQDESGMPNNRFLAERTGGTYSTLKVQPAELEDSGVYFCASSQDNGAYEQYFGPGTRLTVT.

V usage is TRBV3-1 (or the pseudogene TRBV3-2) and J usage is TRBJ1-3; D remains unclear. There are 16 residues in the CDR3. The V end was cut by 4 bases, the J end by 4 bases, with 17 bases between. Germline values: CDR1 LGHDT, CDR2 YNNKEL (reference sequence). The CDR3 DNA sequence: TGTGCCAGCAGCCTCGGGCCAGGAGGTGGAGGAAACACCATATATTTT. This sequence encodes CASSLGPGGGGNTIYF.

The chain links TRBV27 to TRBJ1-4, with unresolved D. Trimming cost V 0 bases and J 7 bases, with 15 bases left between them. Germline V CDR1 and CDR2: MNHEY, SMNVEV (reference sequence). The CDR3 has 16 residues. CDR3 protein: CASSLSHPGLSEKLFF. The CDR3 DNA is TGTGCCAGCAGTTTATCACACCCCGGGTTATCTGAAAAACTGTTTTTT.

The CDR3 coding sequence is TGCGCCAGCAGCTTGGATCCCAGGGGGCTGAGCTACGAGCAGTACTTC. Amino acid sequence: CASSLDPRGLSYEQYF. The chain combines TRBV5-1 with TRBJ2-7, with TRBD1 identical over 8 bases. This CDR3 region has 16 residues. Germline V lookup: CDR1 SGHRS, CDR2 YFSETQ. Trimming cost V 0 bases and J 3 bases; bases outside gene matches: 8.